One sample yielded the 29 T cell receptor beta chains listed below, sequenced in a study of OX40 agonist ivuxolimab in advanced cancers. Profiling relied on immunoSEQ multiplex PCR, and the TCRdb table lists in-frame clones only, not all of them. The sample shows about 33,000 clones, about nine tenths of them seen only once. This specimen consisted of CD4+ or CD8+ T cells sorted from blood, obtained in a trial of the OX40 agonist ivuxolimab. These receptors all come from an adult with an advanced solid tumor such as melanoma, head and neck, liver or kidney cancer.

V is TRBV10-3 and J is TRBJ2-1, with 14 bases fitting TRBD2. This CDR3 is 15 amino acids long. V dropped 7 bases and J dropped 9; count of bases not matched to a gene: 8. Germline assignment: CDR1 ENHRY and CDR2 SYGVKD. CDR3 loop: CAITSGTSGSSEQFF. The CDR3 nucleotides read TGTGCCATCACTTCCGGGACTAGCGGGAGCAGTGAGCAGTTCTTC.

The genes are TRBV11-3 and TRBJ1-5, with D unclear. The germline CDR1 and CDR2 sequences are SGHNT and YENEEA. Trimming removed 1 base from V and 0 bases from J, with 16 bases in between. This CDR3 comprises 18 residues. The CDR3 protein is CASSLVICGPYSNQPQHF. In DNA, the CDR3 is TGTGCCAGCAGCTTAGTTATATGTGGGCCTTATAGCAATCAGCCCCAGCATTTT.

The chain recombines TRBV28 with TRBJ2-2, with D perhaps TRBD1 (6 bases). The CDR3 has 15 amino acids. Germline V CDR1 and CDR2: MDHEN, SYDVKM. V was clipped by 1 base and J by 4 bases, with 10 bases between them. In DNA, the CDR3 is TGTGCCAGCAGTTTATTGGGGGCTGGCACCGGGGAGCTGTTTTTT. It yields the protein CASSLLGAGTGELFF.

The rearrangement uses TRBV5-4 and TRBJ2-1; perhaps TRBD1 as D (6 bases). Germline CDR1 is SGHNT and CDR2 is YYREEE (reference sequence). Trimming left V 3 bases short and J 4 bases short, with 8 bases between. This CDR3 has 13 residues. The CDR3 DNA reads as TGTGCCAGCAGCTCGACAGGTTACAATGAGCAGTTCTTC. This codes for CASSSTGYNEQFF. Full variable domain (rest looked up from reference TRBV5-4 and TRBJ2-1): ETGVTQSPTHLIKTRGQQVTLRCSSQSGHNTVSWYQQALGQGPQFIFQYYREEENGRGNFPPRFSGLQFPNYSSELNVNALELDDSALYLCASSSTGYNEQFFGPGTRLTVL.

The chain links TRBV5-6 to TRBJ2-1; D is unclear. The CDR3 runs 16 residues. Deletions cut 4 bases from V and 0 bases from J, with 14 bases between. Germline V gives CDR1 SGHDT, CDR2 YYEEEE. The CDR3 bases are TGTGCCAGCAGCATGAGCGACTTAATCTCCTACAATGAGCAGTTCTTC. Translating it yields CASSMSDLISYNEQFF.

Here the CDR3 DNA reads TGTGCCAGCATACCACAGGGGCCAAACTCTAACTATGGCTACACCTTC. Translating gives CASIPQGPNSNYGYTF. The chain joins TRBV5-5 to TRBJ1-2; 7 nucleotides align to TRBD1. V shed 6 bases and J 0 bases; nucleotides not matched to a gene: 11. The germline gives CDR1 SGHKS, CDR2 YYEKEE (reference sequence). This CDR3 region has 16 residues.

The rearrangement uses TRBV29-1 and TRBJ2-2; tentatively, D is TRBD1 or TRBD2 (6 bases each). Germline assignment: CDR1 SQVTM and CDR2 ANQGSEA. There are 14 residues in the CDR3. V gave up 6 bases and J gave up 2 bases, with 13 bases separating them. CDR3 DNA sequence: TGCAGCGTGGTGGGGGGCAGAAACACCGGGGAGCTGTTTTTT. Its protein product is CSVVGGRNTGELFF.

This clone has just a few counts. The chain uses TRBV4-2 and TRBJ1-1, with 7 bases matching TRBD1. After removal of 7 bases from V and 3 bases from J, the junction contained 5 bases not matched to a gene. CDR3 length: 13 amino acids. Germline loops: CDR1 LGHNA, CDR2 YNFKEQ. DNA for the CDR3: TGTGCCAGCACCGGGACAGCTCACACTGAAGCTTTCTTT. Its protein is CASTGTAHTEAFF.

This chain joins TRBV10-2 and TRBJ2-1; 7 bases agree with TRBD1. Losses at the gene ends were 5 bases for V and 9 bases for J; bases not matched to a gene: 7. Germline CDR1 WSHSY, CDR2 SAAADI. This CDR3 region has 13 residues. The chain's CDR3 is CASSSTGYGEQFF. In DNA, the CDR3 is TGCGCCAGCAGTTCGACAGGGTATGGTGAGCAGTTCTTC.

The V call is TRBV11-2, the J call TRBJ2-1; D may match TRBD1 or TRBD2 (6 bases each). Trimming pared 1 base from V and 6 bases from J, leaving 13 bases between. CDR1 and CDR2 from the germline V gene are SGHAT and FQNNGV. The CDR3 runs to 15 residues. As DNA, the CDR3 is TGTGCCAGCAGCTTAGGTGGGGGGCGAAGCAATGAGCAGTTCTTC. Amino acids: CASSLGGGRSNEQFF.

This rearrangement joins TRBV5-5 to TRBJ1-5; 9 nucleotides match TRBD1. The CDR3 consists of 16 residues. The ends lost 0 bases at V and 7 bases at J; junction bases unmatched: 8. Germline-derived CDR1 and CDR2 are SGHKS and YYEKEE (reference sequence). CDR3 loop: CASSLVGGTGNQPQHF. The CDR3, as DNA: TGTGCCAGCAGCTTGGTTGGAGGGACAGGGAACCAGCCCCAGCATTTT.

The chain combines TRBV6-5 with TRBJ1-6; D gene uncertain. Germline values: CDR1 MNHEY, CDR2 SVGAGI. The CDR3 is 15 amino acids. The ends were cut back, 7 bases at V and 9 bases at J, with 19 bases in the middle. Written as DNA, the CDR3 is TGTGCCAGCACCCCCGCTGGGGATAGCATTTCACCCCTCCACTTT. Translated: CASTPAGDSISPLHF.

The gene calls are TRBV29-1 and TRBJ2-7, with TRBD1 matching 7 bases. Germline-derived CDR1 and CDR2 are SQVTM and ANQGSEA. J gave up 3 bases and V 3 bases, and 5 bases lay outside the gene matches. The CDR3 is made up of 13 amino acids. The CDR3 loop is CSVDRDSRYEQYF. Here the CDR3 DNA reads TGCAGCGTTGATAGGGACAGTCGCTACGAGCAGTACTTC.

V usage is TRBV28 and J usage is TRBJ1-5; no clear D gene. This CDR3 spans 15 amino acids. The germline V and J ends were trimmed by 4 bases and 5 bases, with 15 bases remaining between them. Germline CDR1 MDHEN, CDR2 SYDVKM. CDR3 region: CASSSDKWDYQPQHF. The CDR3 nucleotides are TGTGCCAGCAGTTCTGACAAGTGGGATTATCAGCCCCAGCATTTT.

V gene TRBV19 combines with J gene TRBJ2-2; no reliable D call. Trimming removed 3 bases from V and 7 bases from J, with 9 bases in between. The V gene's germline CDR1 is LNHDA and CDR2 SQIVND (reference sequence). The length of the CDR3 is 13 residues. The DNA of the CDR3 is TGTGCCAGTAGTATCGAGAGTGGCGGGGAGCTGTTTTTT. Encoded protein: CASSIESGGELFF.

The chain combines TRBV2 with TRBJ1-1; perhaps TRBD1 as D (5 bases). The V end lost 4 bases, the J end lost 4 bases, and 7 bases lay between the germline ends. This CDR3 is built from 12 residues. Germline V gives CDR1 SNHLY, CDR2 FYNNEI. CDR3 coding DNA: TGTGCCAGCAGTGTGGGGGGCACTGAAGCTTTCTTT. Translated: CASSVGGTEAFF.

Only a few counts were recorded for this clone. This chain uses TRBV2 with TRBJ1-1; TRBD1 is a possible D gene (6 bases). Germline V gene sequence: CDR1 SNHLY, CDR2 FYNNEI. V lost 5 bases to trimming and J lost 3 bases, with 10 bases between them. The CDR3 is 13 residues long. CDR3: CASSITGYTEAFF. The CDR3 DNA is TGTGCCAGCAGTATTACAGGGTACACTGAAGCTTTCTTT.

The J gene is TRBJ2-6, the V gene TRBV15; TRBD1 aligns across 8 bases. With V trimmed by 4 bases and J by 2 bases, 4 bases remained unmatched. Per the germline V gene, CDR1 is LNHNV and CDR2 is YYDKDF (reference sequence). This CDR3 is built from 16 residues. The CDR3 sequence: CATSNAQGAGANVLTF. The CDR3 nucleotides are TGTGCCACCAGCAATGCACAGGGGGCTGGGGCCAACGTCCTGACTTTC.

CDR3 sequence: CASSLASRTWTSGSSYNEQFF. DNA for the CDR3: TGTGCCAGCAGCTTAGCCTCCCGAACCTGGACTAGCGGGAGCAGCTACAATGAGCAGTTCTTC. The rearrangement links TRBV7-2 to TRBJ2-1; TRBD2 matches 13 bases. This CDR3 is built from 21 residues. After removal of 0 bases from V and 3 bases from J, the junction contained 14 bases not matched to a gene. The germline V gene encodes CDR1 SGHTA and CDR2 FQGNSA.

The V gene is TRBV4-2, the J gene TRBJ1-2, with D unclear. Looked up from germline, CDR1 is LGHNA and CDR2 is YNFKEQ. V shed 1 base and J shed 4 bases, with 7 bases lying between them. This CDR3 is 13 amino acids long. The CDR3 region is CASSQVGSYGYTF. The CDR3 DNA is TGTGCCAGCAGCCAAGTGGGTAGCTATGGCTACACCTTC.

This rearrangement joins TRBV5-5 to TRBJ2-5; 8 positions match TRBD2. The CDR3 has 15 residues. Germline V gene sequence: CDR1 SGHKS, CDR2 YYEKEE (reference sequence). V trimming: 4 bases; J trimming: 2 bases; junction bases outside the gene matches: 7. The CDR3 sequence is CASSTPAGAQETQYF. The DNA for the CDR3 is TGTGCCAGCAGCACTCCAGCGGGGGCTCAAGAGACCCAGTACTTC. Together with reference TRBV5-5 and TRBJ2-5, the CDR3 gives the full variable domain: DAGVTQSPTHLIKTRGQQVTLRCSPISGHKSVSWYQQVLGQGPQFIFQYYEKEERGRGNFPDRFSARQFPNYSSELNVNALLLGDSALYLCASSTPAGAQETQYFGPGTRLLVL.

CDR3: CAWSISDTVGYGYTF. CDR3 sequence (DNA): TGTGCCTGGAGTATTTCTGACACCGTCGGCTATGGCTACACCTTC. The gene calls are TRBV30 and TRBJ1-2; no reliable D call. The germline V gene encodes CDR1 GTSNPN and CDR2 SVGIG (reference sequence). V lost 2 bases to trimming and J lost 4 bases, with 17 bases between them. The CDR3 consists of 15 residues.

This chain links TRBV11-2 with TRBJ2-7; D is possibly TRBD1 (6 bases). The CDR3 covers 13 residues. Germline-derived CDR1 and CDR2 are SGHAT and FQNNGV. V dropped 2 bases and J dropped 6 bases, with 11 bases sitting between them. The CDR3 sequence is CASSLSQGPEQYF. Here the CDR3 DNA reads TGTGCCAGCAGCTTAAGTCAGGGGCCCGAGCAGTACTTC.

The chain links TRBV28 to TRBJ2-7; the match to TRBD1 covers 12 bases. With 3 bases clipped from V and 6 bases from J, the junction kept 9 bases outside the gene matches. Germline V CDR1 and CDR2: MDHEN, SYDVKM. This CDR3 comprises 16 residues. In DNA form, the CDR3 reads TGTGCCAGCAGTTTGAGGGCGGGGACAGGGGGCCGCGAGCAGTACTTC. Residues: CASSLRAGTGGREQYF.

The chain couples TRBV28 to TRBJ2-1; TRBD1 matches at 7 bases. The CDR3 consists of 17 residues. With V trimmed by 5 bases and J by 3 bases, 13 bases remained unmatched. CDR1 and CDR2 (germline): MDHEN, SYDVKM. CDR3 sequence: CASSLGTRDRLYNEQFF. The CDR3, as DNA: TGTGCCAGCAGTCTAGGGACCCGGGACAGACTCTACAATGAGCAGTTCTTC.

This sequence joins TRBV4-1 and TRBJ2-1, with TRBD2 identical over 14 bases. The CDR3 is 16 residues long. V shed 3 bases, J shed 7 bases, and the junction held 5 bases outside the gene matches. Germline-derived CDR1 and CDR2 are MGHRA and YSYEKL. The CDR3 loop reads CASSHLGLAGDNEQFF. The CDR3 nucleotides are TGCGCCAGCAGCCATCTGGGACTAGCGGGAGATAATGAGCAGTTCTTC.

This chain joins TRBV27 and TRBJ2-7; weak D call: TRBD1 (6 bases). Germline V gives CDR1 MNHEY, CDR2 SMNVEV (reference sequence). V was pared by 3 bases and J by 3 bases, with 12 bases between. The CDR3 totals 14 residues. CDR3 bases: TGTGCCAGCAGTTTCCGGGACAAACTCTACGAGCAGTACTTC. Amino acid sequence: CASSFRDKLYEQYF.

The CDR3 reads CASSSAGTGDEKLFF. CDR3 sequence (DNA): TGTGCCAGCAGTTCTGCCGGGACAGGGGATGAAAAACTGTTTTTT. The chain carries TRBV27 and TRBJ1-4, with 10 nucleotides matching TRBD1. CDR1 and CDR2 from the germline V gene are MNHEY and SMNVEV (reference sequence). J lost 6 bases, V lost 4 bases, and 5 bases had no gene match. This CDR3 spans 15 amino acids.

The chain employs TRBV28 and TRBJ2-3; TRBD2 matches at 10 bases. The CDR3 sequence is 15 residues long. Germline trimming cut 6 bases from V and 0 bases from J; bases unmatched to any gene: 3. Germline V gene sequence: CDR1 MDHEN, CDR2 SYDVKM. Written as DNA, the CDR3 is TGTGCCAGCAGCCAGGGACTAGCGAGCACAGATACGCAGTATTTT. The encoded protein is CASSQGLASTDTQYF. The variable domain in full, with the rest retrieved from reference TRBV28 and TRBJ2-3, is DVKVTQSSRYLVKRTGEKVFLECVQDMDHENMFWYRQDPGLGLRLIYFSYDVKMKEKGDIPEGYSVSREKKERFSLILESASTNQTSMYLCASSQGLASTDTQYFGPGTRLTVL.